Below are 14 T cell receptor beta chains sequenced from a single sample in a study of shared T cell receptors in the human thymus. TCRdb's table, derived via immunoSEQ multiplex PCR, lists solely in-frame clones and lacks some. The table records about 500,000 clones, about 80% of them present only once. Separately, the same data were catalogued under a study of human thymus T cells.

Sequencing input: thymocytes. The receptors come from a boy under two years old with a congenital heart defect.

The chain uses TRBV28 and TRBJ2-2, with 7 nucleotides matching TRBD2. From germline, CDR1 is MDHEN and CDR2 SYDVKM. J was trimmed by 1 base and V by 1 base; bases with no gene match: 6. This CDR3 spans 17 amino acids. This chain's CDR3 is CASSLLWLAENTGELFF. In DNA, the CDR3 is TGTGCCAGCAGTTTATTGTGGCTAGCGGAGAACACCGGGGAGCTGTTTTTT. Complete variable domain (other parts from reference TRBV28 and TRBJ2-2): DVKVTQSSRYLVKRTGEKVFLECVQDMDHENMFWYRQDPGLGLRLIYFSYDVKMKEKGDIPEGYSVSREKKERFSLILESASTNQTSMYLCASSLLWLAENTGELFFGEGSRLTVL.

CDR3 nucleotides: TGTGCCACCAGGGGACTAGCGGAAAACAATGAGCAGTTCTTC. It codes for CATRGLAENNEQFF. The chain links TRBV15 to TRBJ2-1; TRBD2 aligns across 11 bases. The germline CDR1 and CDR2 sequences are LNHNV and YYDKDF (reference sequence). The CDR3 totals 14 residues. J gave up 5 bases and V 6 bases, and 3 bases lay outside the gene matches.

The chain's CDR3 is CASSLGTGTNTGELFF. For the CDR3, the DNA is TGTGCCAGCAGTTTGGGGACAGGTACGAACACCGGGGAGCTGTTTTTT. V gene TRBV27 combines with J gene TRBJ2-2, with 8 bases identical to TRBD1. The length of the CDR3 is 16 residues. J lost 0 bases, V lost 3 bases, and 3 bases had no gene match. Looked up from germline, CDR1 is MNHEY and CDR2 is SMNVEV (reference sequence).

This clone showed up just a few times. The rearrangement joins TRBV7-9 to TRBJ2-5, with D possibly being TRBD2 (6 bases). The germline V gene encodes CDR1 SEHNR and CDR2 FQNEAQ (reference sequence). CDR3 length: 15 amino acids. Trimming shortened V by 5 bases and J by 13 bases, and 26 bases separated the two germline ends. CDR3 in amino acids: CASSPLTRVPWRGYF. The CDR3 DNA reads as TGTGCCAGCAGCCCTCTTACAAGGGTACCGTGGAGGGGGTACTTC.

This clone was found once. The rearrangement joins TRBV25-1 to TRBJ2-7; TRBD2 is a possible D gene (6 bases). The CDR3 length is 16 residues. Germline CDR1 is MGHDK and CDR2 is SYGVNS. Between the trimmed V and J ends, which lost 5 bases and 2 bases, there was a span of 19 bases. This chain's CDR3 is CASSPPGLRRPYEQYF. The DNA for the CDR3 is TGTGCCAGCAGTCCGCCGGGACTCAGGAGGCCCTACGAGCAGTACTTC.

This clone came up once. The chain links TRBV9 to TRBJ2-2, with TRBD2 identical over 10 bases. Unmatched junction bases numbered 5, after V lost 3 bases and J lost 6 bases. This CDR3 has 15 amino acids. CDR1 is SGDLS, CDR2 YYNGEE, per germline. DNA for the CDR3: TGTGCCAGCAGCGCTAGCGGGAGAGACCCCGGGGAGCTGTTTTTT. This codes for CASSASGRDPGELFF.

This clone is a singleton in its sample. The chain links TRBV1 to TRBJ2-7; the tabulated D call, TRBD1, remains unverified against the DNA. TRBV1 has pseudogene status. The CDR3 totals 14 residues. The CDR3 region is CTSRPGQGIQEQYF. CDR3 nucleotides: TGCACCAGCAGACCGGGACAGGGAATACAAGAGCAGTACTTC.

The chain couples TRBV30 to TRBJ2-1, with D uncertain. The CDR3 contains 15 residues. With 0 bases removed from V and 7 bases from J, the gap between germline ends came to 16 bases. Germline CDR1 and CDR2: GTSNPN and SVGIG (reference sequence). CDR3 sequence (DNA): TGTGCCTGGAGTGTTCTGCTGGCGGCTTTTAATGAGCAGTTCTTC. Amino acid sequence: CAWSVLLAAFNEQFF.

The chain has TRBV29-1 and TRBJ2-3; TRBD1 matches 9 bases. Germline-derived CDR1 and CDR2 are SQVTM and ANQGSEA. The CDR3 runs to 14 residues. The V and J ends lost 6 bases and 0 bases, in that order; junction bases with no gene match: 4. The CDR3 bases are TGCAGCGTGGCGGGACAGGGAAGCACAGATACGCAGTATTTT. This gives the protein CSVAGQGSTDTQYF.

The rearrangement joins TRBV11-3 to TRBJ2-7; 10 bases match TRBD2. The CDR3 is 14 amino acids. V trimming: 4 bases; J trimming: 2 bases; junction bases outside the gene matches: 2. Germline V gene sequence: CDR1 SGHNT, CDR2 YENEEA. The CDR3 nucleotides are TGTGCCAGCAGCTCTAGCGGGAGCCCCTACGAGCAGTACTTC. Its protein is CASSSSGSPYEQYF.

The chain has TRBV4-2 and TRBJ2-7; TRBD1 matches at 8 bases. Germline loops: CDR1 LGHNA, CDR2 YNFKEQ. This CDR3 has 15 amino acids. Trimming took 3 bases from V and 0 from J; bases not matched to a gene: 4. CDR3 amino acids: CASSHPGQDSYEQYF. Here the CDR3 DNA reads TGTGCCAGCAGCCATCCGGGACAGGACTCCTACGAGCAGTACTTC.

CDR3 protein: CASSPLGRGSKNIQYF. The CDR3 DNA reads TGTGCCAGCAGTCCCCTGGGGAGGGGATCCAAAAACATTCAGTACTTC. V usage is TRBV25-1 and J usage is TRBJ2-4; 7 bases are shared with TRBD2. The length of the CDR3 is 16 residues. CDR1 and CDR2 from the germline V gene are MGHDK and SYGVNS. Germline trimming cut 5 bases from V and 2 bases from J; bases unmatched to any gene: 9.

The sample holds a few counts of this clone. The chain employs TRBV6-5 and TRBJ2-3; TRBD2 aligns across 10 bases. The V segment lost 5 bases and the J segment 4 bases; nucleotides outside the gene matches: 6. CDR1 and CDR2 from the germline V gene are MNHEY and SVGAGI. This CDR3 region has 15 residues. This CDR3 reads CASSRAGGPPDTQYF. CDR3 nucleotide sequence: TGTGCCAGCAGTCGAGCGGGAGGGCCCCCAGATACGCAGTATTTT.

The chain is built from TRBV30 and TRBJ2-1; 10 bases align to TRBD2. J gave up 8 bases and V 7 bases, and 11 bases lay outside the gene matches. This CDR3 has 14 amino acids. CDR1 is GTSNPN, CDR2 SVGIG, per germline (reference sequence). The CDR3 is CASTGASGSDEQFF. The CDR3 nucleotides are TGTGCCTCGACCGGGGCTAGCGGGAGTGATGAGCAGTTCTTC.